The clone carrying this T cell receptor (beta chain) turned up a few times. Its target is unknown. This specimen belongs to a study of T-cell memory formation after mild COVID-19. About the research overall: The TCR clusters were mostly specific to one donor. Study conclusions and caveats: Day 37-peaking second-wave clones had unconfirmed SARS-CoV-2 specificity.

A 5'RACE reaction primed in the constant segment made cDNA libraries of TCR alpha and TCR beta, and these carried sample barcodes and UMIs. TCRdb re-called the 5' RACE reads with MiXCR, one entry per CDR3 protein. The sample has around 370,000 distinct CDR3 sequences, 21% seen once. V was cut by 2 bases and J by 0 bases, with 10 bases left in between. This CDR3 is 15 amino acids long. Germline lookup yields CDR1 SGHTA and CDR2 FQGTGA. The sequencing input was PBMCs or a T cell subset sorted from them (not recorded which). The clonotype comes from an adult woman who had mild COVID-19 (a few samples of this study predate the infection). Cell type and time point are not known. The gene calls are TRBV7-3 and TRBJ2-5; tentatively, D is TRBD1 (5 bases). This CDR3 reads CASSLFAGHQETQYF. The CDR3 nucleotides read TGTGCCAGCAGCTTATTCGCAGGGCACCAAGAGACCCAGTACTTC.